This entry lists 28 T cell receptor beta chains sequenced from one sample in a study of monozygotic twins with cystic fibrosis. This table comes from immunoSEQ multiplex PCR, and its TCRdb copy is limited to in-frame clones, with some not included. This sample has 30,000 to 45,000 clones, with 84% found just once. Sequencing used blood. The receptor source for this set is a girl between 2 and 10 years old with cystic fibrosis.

For the CDR3, the DNA is TGTGCCAGCAGCTTCGGACCAGCATACGAGCAGTACTTC. Protein: CASSFGPAYEQYF. This sequence joins TRBV6-5 and TRBJ2-7; D call uncertain. The V gene lost 6 bases and the J gene lost 4 bases, with 13 bases spanning the gap. Germline V gene data show CDR1 as MNHEY and CDR2 as SVGAGI. The CDR3 has 13 residues.

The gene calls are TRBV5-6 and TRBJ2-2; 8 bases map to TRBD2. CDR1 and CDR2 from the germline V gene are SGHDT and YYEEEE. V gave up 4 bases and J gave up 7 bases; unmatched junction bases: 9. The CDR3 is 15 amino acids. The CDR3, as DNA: TGTGCCAGCAGCCCGAACGGACTAGCCCACGGGGAGCTGTTTTTT. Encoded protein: CASSPNGLAHGELFF.

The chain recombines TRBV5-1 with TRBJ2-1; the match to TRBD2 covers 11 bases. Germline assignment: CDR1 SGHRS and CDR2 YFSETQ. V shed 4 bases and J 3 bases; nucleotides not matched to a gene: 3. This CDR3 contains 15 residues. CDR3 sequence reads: CASSLLAGGYNEQFF. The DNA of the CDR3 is TGCGCCAGCAGCCTTCTAGCGGGGGGCTACAATGAGCAGTTCTTC.

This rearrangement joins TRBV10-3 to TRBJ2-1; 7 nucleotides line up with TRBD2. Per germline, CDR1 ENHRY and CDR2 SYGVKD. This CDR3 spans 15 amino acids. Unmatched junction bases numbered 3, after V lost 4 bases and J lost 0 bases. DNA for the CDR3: TGTGCCATCAGTGGGGCTAGCGGCTCCTACAATGAGCAGTTCTTC. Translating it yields CAISGASGSYNEQFF.

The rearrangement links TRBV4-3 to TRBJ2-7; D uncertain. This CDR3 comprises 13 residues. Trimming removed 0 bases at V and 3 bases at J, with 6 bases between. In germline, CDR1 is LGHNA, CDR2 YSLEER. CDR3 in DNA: TGCGCCAGCAGCCAAGATCTGAACTACGAGCAGTACTTC. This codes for CASSQDLNYEQYF.

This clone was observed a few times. CDR3 in amino acids: CASSPPGSYNSPLHF. The DNA of the CDR3 is TGTGCCAGCAGCCCACCCGGAAGCTATAATTCACCCCTCCACTTT. The chain couples TRBV14 to TRBJ1-6; D gene uncertain. The ends were cut back, 4 bases at V and 3 bases at J, with 10 bases in the middle. Per the germline V gene, CDR1 is SGHDN and CDR2 is FVKESK. The CDR3 runs to 15 residues.

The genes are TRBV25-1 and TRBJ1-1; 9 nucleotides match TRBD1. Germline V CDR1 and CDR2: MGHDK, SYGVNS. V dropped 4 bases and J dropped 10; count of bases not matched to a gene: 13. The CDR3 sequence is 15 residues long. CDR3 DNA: TGTGCCAGCAGTGGCTCACAGGGGGCCATCGTGGCAGCTTTCTTT. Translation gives CASSGSQGAIVAAFF. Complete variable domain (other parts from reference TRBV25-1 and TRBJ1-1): EADIYQTPRYLVIGTGKKITLECSQTMGHDKMYWYQQDPGMELHLIHYSYGVNSTEKGDLSSESTVSRIRTEHFPLTLESARPSHTSQYLCASSGSQGAIVAAFFGQGTRLTVV.

The CDR3 DNA follows: TGTGCCAGCAGCCAAACCACCCTGCCGGAGACCCAGTACTTC. This encodes CASSQTTLPETQYF. This chain joins TRBV7-2 and TRBJ2-5; D is ambiguous. V shed 5 bases and J shed 5 bases, with 15 bases lying between them. The germline V gene encodes CDR1 SGHTA and CDR2 FQGNSA. The CDR3 extends over 14 amino acids. Looking up the rest from reference TRBV7-2 and TRBJ2-5 gives the full variable domain: GAGVSQSPSNKVTEKGKDVELRCDPISGHTALYWYRQSLGQGLEFLIYFQGNSAPDKSGLPSDRFSAERTGGSVSTLTIQRTQQEDSAVYLCASSQTTLPETQYFGPGTRLLVL.

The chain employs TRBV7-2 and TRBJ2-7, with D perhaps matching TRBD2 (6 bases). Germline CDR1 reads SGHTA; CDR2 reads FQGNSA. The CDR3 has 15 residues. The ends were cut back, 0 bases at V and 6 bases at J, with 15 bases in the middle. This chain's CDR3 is CASSLAPAGRREQYF. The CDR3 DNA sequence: TGTGCCAGCAGCTTAGCGCCTGCGGGGCGGCGCGAGCAGTACTTC.

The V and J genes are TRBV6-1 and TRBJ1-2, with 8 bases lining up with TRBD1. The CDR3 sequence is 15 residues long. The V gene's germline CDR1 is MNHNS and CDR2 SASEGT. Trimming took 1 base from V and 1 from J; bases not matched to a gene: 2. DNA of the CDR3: TGTGCCAGCAGTGAAGTAACAGGGGGTAACTATGGCTACACCTTC. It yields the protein CASSEVTGGNYGYTF.

CDR3 coding DNA: TGTGCCAGTAGTATTGGGAACACTGAAGCTTTCTTT. Its translation is CASSIGNTEAFF. The J gene is TRBJ1-1, the V gene TRBV19, with D unresolved. V was trimmed by 3 bases and J by 1 base, leaving 3 bases between them. The CDR3 runs to 12 residues. Germline V gene sequence: CDR1 LNHDA, CDR2 SQIVND (reference sequence). The complete variable domain, with remaining parts taken from reference TRBV19 and TRBJ1-1, reads DGGITQSPKYLFRKEGQNVTLSCEQNLNHDAMYWYRQDPGQGLRLIYYSQIVNDFQKGDIAEGYSVSREKKESFPLTVTSAQKNPTAFYLCASSIGNTEAFFGQGTRLTVV.

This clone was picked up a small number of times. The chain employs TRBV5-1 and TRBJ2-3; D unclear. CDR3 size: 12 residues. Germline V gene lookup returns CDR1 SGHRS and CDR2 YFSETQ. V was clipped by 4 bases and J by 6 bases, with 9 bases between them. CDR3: CASSPTDDTQYF. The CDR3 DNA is TGCGCCAGCAGCCCAACGGACGATACGCAGTATTTT.

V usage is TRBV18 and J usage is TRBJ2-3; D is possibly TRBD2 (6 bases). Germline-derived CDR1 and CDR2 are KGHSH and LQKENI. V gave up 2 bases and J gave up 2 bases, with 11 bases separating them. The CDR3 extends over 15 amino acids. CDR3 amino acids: CASSPVGGITDTQYF. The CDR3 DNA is TGTGCCAGCTCACCAGTGGGGGGAATCACAGATACGCAGTATTTT.

DNA for the CDR3: TGCGCCAGCAGCTTCGAGGGGACGGGGGGCCCAGATACGCAGTATTTT. Protein: CASSFEGTGGPDTQYF. This rearrangement joins TRBV5-1 to TRBJ2-3; D might be TRBD2 (7 bases). The CDR3 loop spans 16 amino acids. Deletions cut 2 bases from V and 4 bases from J, with 17 bases between. Germline V gene sequence: CDR1 SGHRS, CDR2 YFSETQ.

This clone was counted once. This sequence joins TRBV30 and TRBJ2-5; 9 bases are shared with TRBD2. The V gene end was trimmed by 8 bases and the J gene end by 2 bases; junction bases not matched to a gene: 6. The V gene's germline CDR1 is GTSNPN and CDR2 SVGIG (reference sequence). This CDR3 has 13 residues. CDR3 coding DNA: TGTGCCACCTTAGCGGGGGAGCAAGAGACCCAGTACTTC. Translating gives CATLAGEQETQYF.

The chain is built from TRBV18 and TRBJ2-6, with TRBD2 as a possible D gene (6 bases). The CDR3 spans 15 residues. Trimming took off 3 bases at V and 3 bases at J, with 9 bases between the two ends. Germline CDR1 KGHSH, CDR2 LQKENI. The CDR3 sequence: CASSPLGGGANVLTF. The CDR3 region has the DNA TGTGCCAGCTCACCCTTGGGGGGTGGGGCCAACGTCCTGACTTTC.

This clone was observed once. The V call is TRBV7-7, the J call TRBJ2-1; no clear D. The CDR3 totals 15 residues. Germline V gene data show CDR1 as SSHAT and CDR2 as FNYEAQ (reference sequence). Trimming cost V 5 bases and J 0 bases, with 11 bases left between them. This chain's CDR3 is CASSPPGGSYNEQFF. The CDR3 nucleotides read TGTGCCAGCAGCCCACCCGGTGGCTCCTACAATGAGCAGTTCTTC.

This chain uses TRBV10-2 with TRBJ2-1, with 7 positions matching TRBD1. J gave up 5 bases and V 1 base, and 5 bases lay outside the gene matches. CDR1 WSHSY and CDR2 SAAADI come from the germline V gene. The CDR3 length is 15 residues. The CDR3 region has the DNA TGCGCCAGCAGTGAGTTGGGACAGTCCAACAATGAGCAGTTCTTC. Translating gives CASSELGQSNNEQFF.

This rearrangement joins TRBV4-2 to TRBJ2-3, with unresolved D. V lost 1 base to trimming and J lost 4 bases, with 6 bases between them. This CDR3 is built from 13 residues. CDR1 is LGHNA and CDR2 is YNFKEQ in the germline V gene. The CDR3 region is CASSQGPADTQYF. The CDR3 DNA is TGTGCCAGCAGCCAAGGGCCAGCAGATACGCAGTATTTT.

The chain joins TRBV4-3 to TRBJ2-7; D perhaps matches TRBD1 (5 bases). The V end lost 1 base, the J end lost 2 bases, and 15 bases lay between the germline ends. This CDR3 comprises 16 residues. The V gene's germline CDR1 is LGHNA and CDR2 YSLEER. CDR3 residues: CASSQGWGSWAYEQYF. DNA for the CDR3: TGCGCCAGCAGCCAAGGCTGGGGCAGTTGGGCCTACGAGCAGTACTTC.

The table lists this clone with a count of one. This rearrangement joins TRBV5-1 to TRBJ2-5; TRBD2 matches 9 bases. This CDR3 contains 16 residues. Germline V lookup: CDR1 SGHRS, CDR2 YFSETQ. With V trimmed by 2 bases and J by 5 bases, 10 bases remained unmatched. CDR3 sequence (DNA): TGCGCCAGCAGCTTCAGGGAGACTAGCGGAGCCGAGACCCAGTACTTC. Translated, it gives CASSFRETSGAETQYF.

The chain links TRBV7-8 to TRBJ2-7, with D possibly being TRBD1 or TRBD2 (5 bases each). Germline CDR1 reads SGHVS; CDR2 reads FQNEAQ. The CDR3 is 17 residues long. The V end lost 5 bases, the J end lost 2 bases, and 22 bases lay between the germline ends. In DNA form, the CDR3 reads TGTGCCAGCAGCGGTCGACGGAATGGGACCCGGCCCTACGAGCAGTACTTC. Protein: CASSGRRNGTRPYEQYF.

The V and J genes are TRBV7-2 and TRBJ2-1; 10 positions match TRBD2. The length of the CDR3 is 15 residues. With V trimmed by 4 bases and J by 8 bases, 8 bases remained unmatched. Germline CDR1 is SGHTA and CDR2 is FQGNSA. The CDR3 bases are TGTGCCAGCAGCTACCTAGCGGGGGCATTGTATGAGCAGTTCTTC. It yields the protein CASSYLAGALYEQFF.

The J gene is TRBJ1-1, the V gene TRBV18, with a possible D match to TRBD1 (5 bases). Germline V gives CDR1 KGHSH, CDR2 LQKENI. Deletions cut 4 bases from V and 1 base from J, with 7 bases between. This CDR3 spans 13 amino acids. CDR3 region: CASSQQGNTEAFF. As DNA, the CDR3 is TGTGCCAGCTCACAGCAGGGGAACACTGAAGCTTTCTTT.

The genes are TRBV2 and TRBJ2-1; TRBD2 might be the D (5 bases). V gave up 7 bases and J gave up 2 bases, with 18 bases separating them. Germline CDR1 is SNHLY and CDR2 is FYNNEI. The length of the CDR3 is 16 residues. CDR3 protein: CASKNEGLIPYNEQFF. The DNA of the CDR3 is TGTGCCAGCAAAAATGAGGGTCTGATTCCCTACAATGAGCAGTTCTTC.

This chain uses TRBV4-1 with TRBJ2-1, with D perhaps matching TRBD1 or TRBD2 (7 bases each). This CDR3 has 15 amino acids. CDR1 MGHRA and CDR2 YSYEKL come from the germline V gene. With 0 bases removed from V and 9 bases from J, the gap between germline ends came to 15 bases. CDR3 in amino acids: CASSQEGGGMGEQFF. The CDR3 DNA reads TGCGCCAGCAGCCAAGAGGGAGGGGGCATGGGTGAGCAGTTCTTC.

The CDR3 DNA reads TGTGCCAGCAGGCCTACTTGGGGGAATTCACCCCTCCACTTT. Its translation is CASRPTWGNSPLHF. V gene TRBV5-8 combines with J gene TRBJ1-6; the D gene is possibly TRBD1 (5 bases). This CDR3 comprises 14 residues. The germline V gene has CDR1 SGHTS and CDR2 YDEGEE. Trimming pared 5 bases from V and 7 bases from J, leaving 13 bases between.

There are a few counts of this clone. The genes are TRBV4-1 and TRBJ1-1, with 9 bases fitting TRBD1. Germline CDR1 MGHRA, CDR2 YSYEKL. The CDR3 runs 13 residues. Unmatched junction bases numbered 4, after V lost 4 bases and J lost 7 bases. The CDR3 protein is CASSRTGANEAFF. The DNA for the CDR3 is TGCGCCAGCAGCCGGACAGGGGCTAATGAAGCTTTCTTT.